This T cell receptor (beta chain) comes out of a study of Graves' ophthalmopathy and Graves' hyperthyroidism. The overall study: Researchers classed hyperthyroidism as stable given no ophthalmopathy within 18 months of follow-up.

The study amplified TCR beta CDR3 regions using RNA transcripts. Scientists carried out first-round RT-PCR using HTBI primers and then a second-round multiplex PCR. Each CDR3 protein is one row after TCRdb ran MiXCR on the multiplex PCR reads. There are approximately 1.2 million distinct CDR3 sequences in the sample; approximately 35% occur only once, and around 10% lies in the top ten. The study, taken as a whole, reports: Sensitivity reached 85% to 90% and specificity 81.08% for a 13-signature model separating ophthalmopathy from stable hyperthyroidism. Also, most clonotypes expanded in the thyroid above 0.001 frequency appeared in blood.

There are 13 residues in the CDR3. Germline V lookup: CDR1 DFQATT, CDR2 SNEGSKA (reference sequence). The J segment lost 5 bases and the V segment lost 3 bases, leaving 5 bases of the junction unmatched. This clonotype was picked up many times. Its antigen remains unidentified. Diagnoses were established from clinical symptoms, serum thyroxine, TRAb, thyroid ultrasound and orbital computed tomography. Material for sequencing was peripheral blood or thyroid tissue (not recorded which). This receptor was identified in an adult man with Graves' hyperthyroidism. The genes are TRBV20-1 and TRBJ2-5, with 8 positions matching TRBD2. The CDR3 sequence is CSARIRGGETQYF. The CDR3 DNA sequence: TGCAGTGCTAGGATCCGGGGGGGCGAGACCCAGTACTTC.